This T cell receptor beta chain was found in a study of blood T cell repertoires in COVID-19. Some clones are missing from TCRdb's copy, which holds only in-frame ones; the method was immunoSEQ multiplex PCR. Of hundreds of thousands of clones listed, 70% to 90% are singletons. V lost 1 base and J lost 0, with 18 bases in between. The CDR3 contains 18 residues. Germline-derived CDR1 and CDR2 are SGHVS and FQNEAQ. The clonotype comes from a woman younger than 45 who had been exposed to COVID-19. The sample was PBMCs or T cells enriched from blood (not recorded which). V is TRBV7-8 and J is TRBJ2-5, with D possibly matching TRBD2 (5 bases). CDR3 protein: CASSLVLRGTVDQETQYF. The CDR3 DNA follows: TGTGCCAGCAGCTTAGTCCTCCGGGGAACAGTAGACCAAGAGACCCAGTACTTC.